The present T cell receptor (beta chain) was sequenced within a study of T cells in Graves' hyperthyroidism and ophthalmopathy. Turning to the study itself: The authors collected peripheral blood at initial diagnosis, before any treatment.

The study's findings and limits: Before onset, by a median of approximately 6.8 months, the model predicted ophthalmopathy.

This clonotype was recorded at least ten times. The antigen is unknown. Amplification targeted TCR beta CDR3 regions from RNA transcripts. The TCR CDR3 was amplified in a first-round RT-PCR using the HTBI primer set. Via MiXCR, TCRdb re-called the multiplex PCR reads, giving one row per CDR3 protein. Among approximately 410,000 distinct CDR3 sequences listed, 14% to 15% were seen once. The CDR3 has 14 residues. CDR1 is KGHSH, CDR2 LQKENI, per germline. V was clipped by 8 bases and J by 1 base, with 13 bases between them. Uncontrolled infection, other autoimmune disease, pregnancy or lactation excluded patients. Diagnoses rested on clinical symptoms, serum thyroxine and TRAb, thyroid ultrasound and orbital computed tomography.

The source of this sequence is a man younger than 30 with Graves' ophthalmopathy. This chain links TRBV18 with TRBJ2-3; D is unresolved. Sequencing was done on a sample of blood. Written as DNA, the CDR3 is TGTGCCAGCGCGGTGTTCGAACGCACAGATACGCAGTATTTT. Its translation is CASAVFERTDTQYF.